This record covers a single T cell receptor beta chain. Its antigen is not known. Only in-frame clones appear in the TCRdb table, and some are missing; sequencing was by immunoSEQ multiplex PCR. The sample lists 25,000 to 35,000 clones, approximately 87% seen once, with about 6.6% in the top ten. V was trimmed by 1 base and J by 8 bases, leaving 16 bases between them. Germline CDR1 and CDR2: SGDLS and YYNGEE. The CDR3 covers 15 residues. This specimen comes from a study of lymphopenia after photon versus proton radiotherapy. Whole-study results and caveats: Post-nadir TCR diversity decline inversely tracked overall survival among those who died. After lymphocyte nadir, photon-treated repertoires showed oligoclonal expansion, especially CD8+ Temra. Better survival with proton therapy was suggested as possible, not demonstrated. Under photons, naive T cells and diversity fell while effector/memory populations rose.

The chain uses TRBV9 and TRBJ2-1; TRBD1 might be the D (7 bases). The input for sequencing was peripheral blood, taken from a patient treated with photon-based radiotherapy. This TCR was sampled from a woman aged 45 to 65 with pancreatic cancer. The DNA of the CDR3 is TGTGCCAGCAGCGTAAGGCAGGGGGGCTCTTATGAGCAGTTCTTC. Its translation: CASSVRQGGSYEQFF.